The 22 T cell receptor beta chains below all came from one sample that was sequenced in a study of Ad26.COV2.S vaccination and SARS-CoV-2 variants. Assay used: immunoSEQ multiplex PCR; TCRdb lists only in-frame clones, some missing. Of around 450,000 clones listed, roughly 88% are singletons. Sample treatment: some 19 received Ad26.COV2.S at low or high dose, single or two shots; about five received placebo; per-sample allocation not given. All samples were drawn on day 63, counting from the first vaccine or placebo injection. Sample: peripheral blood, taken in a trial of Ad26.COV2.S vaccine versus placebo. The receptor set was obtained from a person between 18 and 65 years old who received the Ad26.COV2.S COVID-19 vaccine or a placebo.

The CDR3 reads CASSLTGDNQPQHF. Here the CDR3 DNA reads TGCGCCAGCAGCCTGACAGGGGACAATCAGCCCCAGCATTTT. The rearrangement joins TRBV5-1 to TRBJ1-5; TRBD1 aligns across 8 bases. The length of the CDR3 is 14 residues. Germline CDR1 is SGHRS and CDR2 is YFSETQ. The J segment lost 3 bases and the V segment lost 4 bases, leaving 3 bases of the junction unmatched.

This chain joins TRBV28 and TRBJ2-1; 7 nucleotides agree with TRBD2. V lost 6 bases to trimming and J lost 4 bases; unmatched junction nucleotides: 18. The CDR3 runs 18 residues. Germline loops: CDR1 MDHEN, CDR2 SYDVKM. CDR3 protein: CASSTLTRGTNRYNEQFF. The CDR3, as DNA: TGTGCCAGCAGCACCCTTACCCGAGGGACTAATAGATACAATGAGCAGTTCTTC.

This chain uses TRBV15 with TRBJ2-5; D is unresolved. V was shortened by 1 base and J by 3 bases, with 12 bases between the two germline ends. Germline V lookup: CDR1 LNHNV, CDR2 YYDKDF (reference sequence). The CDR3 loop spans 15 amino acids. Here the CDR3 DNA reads TGTGCCACCAGCAGAGGTGCCACTGAAGAAGAGACCCAGTACTTC. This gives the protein CATSRGATEEETQYF.

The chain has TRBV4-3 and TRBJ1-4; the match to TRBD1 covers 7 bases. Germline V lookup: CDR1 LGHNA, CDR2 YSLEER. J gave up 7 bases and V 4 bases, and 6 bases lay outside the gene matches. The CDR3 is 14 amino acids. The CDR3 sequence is CASSPDRVGEKLFF. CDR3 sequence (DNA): TGCGCCAGCAGCCCCGACAGGGTGGGTGAAAAACTGTTTTTT.

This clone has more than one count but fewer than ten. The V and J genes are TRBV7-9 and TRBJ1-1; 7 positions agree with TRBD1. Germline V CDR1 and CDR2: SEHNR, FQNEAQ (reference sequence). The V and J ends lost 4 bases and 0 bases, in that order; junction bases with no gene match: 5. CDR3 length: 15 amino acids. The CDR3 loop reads CASSYGTVLNTEAFF. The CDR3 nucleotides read TGTGCCAGCAGCTATGGGACAGTACTGAACACTGAAGCTTTCTTT. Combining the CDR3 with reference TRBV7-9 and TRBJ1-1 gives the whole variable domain DTGVSQNPRHKITKRGQNVTFRCDPISEHNRLYWYRQTLGQGPEFLTYFQNEAQLEKSRLLSDRFSAERPKGSFSTLEIQRTEQGDSAMYLCASSYGTVLNTEAFFGQGTRLTVV.

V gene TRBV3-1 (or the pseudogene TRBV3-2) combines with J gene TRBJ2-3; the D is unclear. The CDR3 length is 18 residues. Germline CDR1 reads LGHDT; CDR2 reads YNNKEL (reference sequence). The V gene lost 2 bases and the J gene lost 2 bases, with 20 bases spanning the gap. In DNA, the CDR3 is TGTGCCAGCAGCCAAAGTATAACGAGGACGGCCCCCACAGATACGCAGTATTTT. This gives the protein CASSQSITRTAPTDTQYF.

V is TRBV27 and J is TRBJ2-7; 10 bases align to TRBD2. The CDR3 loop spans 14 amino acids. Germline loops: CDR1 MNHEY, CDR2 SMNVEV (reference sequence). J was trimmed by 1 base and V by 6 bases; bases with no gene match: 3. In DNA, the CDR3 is TGTGCCAGCAGATTAGCGGGGGGATCCTACGAGCAGTACTTC. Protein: CASRLAGGSYEQYF.

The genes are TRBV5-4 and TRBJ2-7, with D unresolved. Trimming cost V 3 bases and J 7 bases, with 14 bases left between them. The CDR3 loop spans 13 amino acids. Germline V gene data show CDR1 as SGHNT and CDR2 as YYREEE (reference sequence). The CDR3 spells CASSSPGVREQYF. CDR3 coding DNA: TGTGCCAGCAGCTCACCGGGCGTGAGGGAGCAGTACTTC. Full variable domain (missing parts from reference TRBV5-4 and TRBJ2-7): ETGVTQSPTHLIKTRGQQVTLRCSSQSGHNTVSWYQQALGQGPQFIFQYYREEENGRGNFPPRFSGLQFPNYSSELNVNALELDDSALYLCASSSPGVREQYFGPGTRLTVT.

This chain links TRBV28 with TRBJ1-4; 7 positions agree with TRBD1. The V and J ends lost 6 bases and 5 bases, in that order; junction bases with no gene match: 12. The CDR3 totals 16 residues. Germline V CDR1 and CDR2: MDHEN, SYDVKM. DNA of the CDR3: TGTGCCAGCAGCGGGGGGTACAGGGGACCAAATGAAAAACTGTTTTTT. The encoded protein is CASSGGYRGPNEKLFF.

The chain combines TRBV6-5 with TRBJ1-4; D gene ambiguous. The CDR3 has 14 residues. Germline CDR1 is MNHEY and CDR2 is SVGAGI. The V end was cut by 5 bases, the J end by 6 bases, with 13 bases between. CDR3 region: CASSRTANDEKLFF. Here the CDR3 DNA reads TGTGCCAGCAGTAGGACGGCCAACGATGAAAAACTGTTTTTT.

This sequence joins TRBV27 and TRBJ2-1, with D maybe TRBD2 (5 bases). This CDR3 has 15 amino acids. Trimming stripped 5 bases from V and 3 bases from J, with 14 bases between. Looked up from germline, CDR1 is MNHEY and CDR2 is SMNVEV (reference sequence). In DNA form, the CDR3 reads TGTGCCAGCAGTCCATTCAACCGGGACTACAATGAGCAGTTCTTC. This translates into CASSPFNRDYNEQFF.

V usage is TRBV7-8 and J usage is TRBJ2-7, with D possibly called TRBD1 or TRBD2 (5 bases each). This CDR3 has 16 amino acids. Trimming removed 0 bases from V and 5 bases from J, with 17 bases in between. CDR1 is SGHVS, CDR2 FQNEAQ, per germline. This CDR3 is CASSLALWGMNHEQYF. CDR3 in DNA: TGTGCCAGCAGCTTAGCTCTGTGGGGGATGAACCACGAGCAGTACTTC.

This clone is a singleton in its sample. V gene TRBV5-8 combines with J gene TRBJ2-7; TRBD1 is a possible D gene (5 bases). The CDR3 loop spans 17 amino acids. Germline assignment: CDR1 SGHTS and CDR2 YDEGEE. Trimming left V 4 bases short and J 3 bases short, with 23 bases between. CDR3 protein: CASSHLRRGIGSYEQYF. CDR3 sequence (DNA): TGTGCCAGCAGCCATCTCCGAAGGGGAATAGGTAGCTACGAGCAGTACTTC.

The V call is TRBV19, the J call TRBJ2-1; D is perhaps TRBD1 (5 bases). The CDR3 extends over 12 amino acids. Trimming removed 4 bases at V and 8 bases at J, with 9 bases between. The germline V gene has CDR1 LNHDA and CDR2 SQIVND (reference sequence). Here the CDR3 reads CASSTGIHEQFF. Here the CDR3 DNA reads TGTGCCAGTAGTACAGGGATTCATGAGCAGTTCTTC.

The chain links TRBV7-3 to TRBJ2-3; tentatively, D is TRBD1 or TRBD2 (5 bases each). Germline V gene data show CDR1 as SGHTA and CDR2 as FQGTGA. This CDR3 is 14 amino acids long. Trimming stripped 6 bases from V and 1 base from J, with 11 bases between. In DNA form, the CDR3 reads TGTGCCAGCAGATCGCCGGGACGCACAGATACGCAGTATTTT. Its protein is CASRSPGRTDTQYF.

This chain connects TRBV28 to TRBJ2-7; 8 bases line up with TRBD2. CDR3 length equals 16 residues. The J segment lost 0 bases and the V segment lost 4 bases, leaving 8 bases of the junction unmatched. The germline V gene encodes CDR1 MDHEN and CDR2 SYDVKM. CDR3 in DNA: TGTGCCAGCAGTTGGGCTAGCGGGTCTGCCTCCTACGAGCAGTACTTC. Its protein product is CASSWASGSASYEQYF.

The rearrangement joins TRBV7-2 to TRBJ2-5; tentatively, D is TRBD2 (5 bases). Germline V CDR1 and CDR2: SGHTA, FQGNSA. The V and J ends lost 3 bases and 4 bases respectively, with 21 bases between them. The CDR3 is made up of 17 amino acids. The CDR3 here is CASSFAYEWELPETQYF. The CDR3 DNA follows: TGTGCCAGCAGCTTTGCCTATGAGTGGGAGCTCCCAGAGACCCAGTACTTC.

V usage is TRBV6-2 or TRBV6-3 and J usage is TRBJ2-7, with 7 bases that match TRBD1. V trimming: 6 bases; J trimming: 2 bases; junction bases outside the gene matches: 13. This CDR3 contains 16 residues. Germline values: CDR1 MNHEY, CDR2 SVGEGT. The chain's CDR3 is CASSQTGRYFTYEQYF. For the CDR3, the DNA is TGTGCCAGCAGCCAGACAGGGCGCTACTTTACCTACGAGCAGTACTTC.

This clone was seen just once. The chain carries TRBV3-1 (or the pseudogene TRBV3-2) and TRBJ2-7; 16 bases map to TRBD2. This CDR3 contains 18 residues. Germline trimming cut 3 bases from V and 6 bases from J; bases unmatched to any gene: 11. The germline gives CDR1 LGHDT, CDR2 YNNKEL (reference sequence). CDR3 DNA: TGTGCCAGCAGCCAGCGTCCCGGGACTAGCGGGAGGGTGGCCGAGCAGTACTTC. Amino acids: CASSQRPGTSGRVAEQYF.

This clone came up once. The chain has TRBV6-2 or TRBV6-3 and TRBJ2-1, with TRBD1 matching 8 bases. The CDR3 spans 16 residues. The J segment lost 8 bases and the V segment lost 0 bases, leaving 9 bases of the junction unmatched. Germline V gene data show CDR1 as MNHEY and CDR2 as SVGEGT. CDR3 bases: TGTGCCAGCAGTTACTCCGGGCAGGGGGCTCGGGATGAGCAGTTCTTC. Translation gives CASSYSGQGARDEQFF.

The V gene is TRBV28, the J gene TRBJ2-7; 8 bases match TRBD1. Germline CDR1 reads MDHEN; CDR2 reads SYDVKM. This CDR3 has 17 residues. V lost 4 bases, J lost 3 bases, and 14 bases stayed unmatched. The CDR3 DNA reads TGTGCCAGCAGTTACAACATAGGACAGGGCGGCCACTACGAGCAGTACTTC. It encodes CASSYNIGQGGHYEQYF.

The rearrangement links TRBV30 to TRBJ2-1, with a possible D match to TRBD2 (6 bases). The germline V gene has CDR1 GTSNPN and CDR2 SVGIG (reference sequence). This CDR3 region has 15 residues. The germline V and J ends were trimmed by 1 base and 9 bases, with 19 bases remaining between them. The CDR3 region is CAWSGLGIETSEQFF. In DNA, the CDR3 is TGTGCCTGGAGTGGACTAGGGATTGAGACGAGTGAGCAGTTCTTC.